The next 21 T cell receptor beta chains were all read from a single sample in a study of technical replicates of blood from a few donors. The data were produced by immunoSEQ multiplex PCR, yet TCRdb's version contains in-frame clones alone and is incomplete. The data show 100,000 or so clones, roughly 95% seen once. Sequencing input: T cells isolated from PBMCs. These receptors were collected from a human donor in good health.

V gene TRBV29-1 combines with J gene TRBJ2-7; D may be TRBD1 (5 bases). The germline V gene encodes CDR1 SQVTM and CDR2 ANQGSEA. CDR3 length: 13 residues. Trimming took 7 bases from V and 2 from J, leaving 15 bases between them. CDR3 sequence (DNA): TGCAGCGGGCTTTGGACAAACACCTACGAGCAGTACTTC. It codes for CSGLWTNTYEQYF.

The V call is TRBV14, the J call TRBJ1-2; D may be TRBD1 (5 bases). The CDR3 extends over 12 amino acids. Germline V gene sequence: CDR1 SGHDN, CDR2 FVKESK. Between the trimmed V and J ends, which lost 6 bases and 4 bases, there was a span of 9 bases. The CDR3 reads CASRSGSYGYTF. In nucleotides, the CDR3 is TGTGCCAGCAGGTCAGGGTCCTATGGCTACACCTTC.

The chain has TRBV5-8 and TRBJ2-5; 7 bases align to TRBD1. Trimming removed 4 bases from V and 0 bases from J; junction bases left unmatched: 3. Germline CDR1 and CDR2: SGHTS and YDEGEE. The CDR3 runs 14 residues. CDR3 nucleotides: TGTGCCAGCAGCGTGACAGGGAACCAAGAGACCCAGTACTTC. Its protein is CASSVTGNQETQYF. The whole variable domain, remainder taken from reference TRBV5-8 and TRBJ2-5, is EAGVTQSPTHLIKTRGQQATLRCSPISGHTSVYWYQQALGLGLQFLLWYDEGEERNRGNFPPRFSGRQFPNYSSELNVNALELEDSALYLCASSVTGNQETQYFGPGTRLLVL.

The chain combines TRBV7-3 with TRBJ2-3; 8 positions match TRBD2. The germline gives CDR1 SGHTA, CDR2 FQGTGA. This CDR3 has 13 residues. Trimming took 6 bases from V and 5 from J; bases not matched to a gene: 4. This chain's CDR3 is CASSDREGDTQYF. CDR3 coding DNA: TGTGCCAGCAGTGATCGGGAGGGAGATACGCAGTATTTT.

The chain links TRBV6-6 to TRBJ1-2, with a tentative D call TRBD1 (6 bases). The CDR3 totals 16 residues. V was clipped by 4 bases and J by 4 bases, with 19 bases between them. The germline V gene encodes CDR1 MNHNY and CDR2 SVGAGI (reference sequence). The CDR3 region is CASSSLRTELIYGYTF. CDR3 in DNA: TGTGCCAGCAGTTCCCTTCGGACAGAGCTAATCTATGGCTACACCTTC.

The genes are TRBV9 and TRBJ2-1; 9 nucleotides match TRBD2. Germline CDR1 reads SGDLS; CDR2 reads YYNGEE. V was pared by 1 base and J by 8 bases, with 16 bases of the junction left unmatched. The CDR3 is made up of 18 amino acids. As DNA, the CDR3 is TGTGCCAGCAGCGTACACTCCGGGGGGGGACTAGCTATAGATGAGCAGTTCTTC. This gives the protein CASSVHSGGGLAIDEQFF.

The rearrangement uses TRBV7-2 and TRBJ1-1; tentative D call: TRBD1 (6 bases). The CDR3 consists of 16 residues. The germline V gene has CDR1 SGHTA and CDR2 FQGNSA. V was cut by 3 bases and J by 0 bases, with 14 bases left in between. The CDR3 loop reads CASSLRTAPLNTEAFF. CDR3 nucleotides: TGTGCCAGCAGCTTGAGGACAGCCCCTTTGAACACTGAAGCTTTCTTT.

This chain joins TRBV4-1 and TRBJ2-1; D is uncertain. Germline CDR1 MGHRA, CDR2 YSYEKL. The V end was cut by 2 bases, the J end by 7 bases, with 9 bases between. CDR3 length: 13 residues. CDR3 loop: CASSQLVANEQFF. The CDR3 DNA sequence: TGCGCCAGCAGCCAATTAGTCGCTAATGAGCAGTTCTTC.

This chain connects TRBV30 to TRBJ2-7, with D hard to call. The CDR3 extends over 12 amino acids. Germline-derived CDR1 and CDR2 are GTSNPN and SVGIG (reference sequence). Deletions cut 0 bases from V and 4 bases from J, with 7 bases between. CDR3 coding DNA: TGTGCCTGGAGTGTAGGAGATTACGAGCAGTACTTC. Amino acid sequence: CAWSVGDYEQYF.

In this sample, this clone turned up once. The gene calls are TRBV6-6 and TRBJ2-2; D gene uncertain. Germline values: CDR1 MNHNY, CDR2 SVGAGI (reference sequence). There are 16 residues in the CDR3. Trimming shortened V by 0 bases and J by 0 bases, and 8 bases separated the two germline ends. The CDR3 region has the DNA TGTGCCAGCAGTTACTCGAGTGCGGCGAACACCGGGGAGCTGTTTTTT. This translates into CASSYSSAANTGELFF.

V gene TRBV5-1 combines with J gene TRBJ2-7; the D gene is possibly TRBD1 (5 bases). V lost 2 bases, J lost 2 bases, and 14 bases lay in between. CDR1 and CDR2 from the germline V gene are SGHRS and YFSETQ. This CDR3 has 15 amino acids. The CDR3 region is CASSFQPTEAYEQYF. The CDR3 coding sequence is TGCGCCAGCAGCTTTCAGCCGACAGAGGCCTACGAGCAGTACTTC. The variable domain in full, completed from reference TRBV5-1 and TRBJ2-7, reads KAGVTQTPRYLIKTRGQQVTLSCSPISGHRSVSWYQQTPGQGLQFLFEYFSETQRNKGNFPGRFSGRQFSNSRSEMNVSTLELGDSALYLCASSFQPTEAYEQYFGPGTRLTVT.

The V and J genes are TRBV5-1 and TRBJ2-1, with TRBD1 matching 7 bases. This CDR3 is 15 amino acids long. Germline assignment: CDR1 SGHRS and CDR2 YFSETQ. V was pared by 4 bases and J by 3 bases, with 7 bases of the junction left unmatched. For the CDR3, the DNA is TGCGCCAGCAGCCGAGGGACAGACTACTACAATGAGCAGTTCTTC. It translates to CASSRGTDYYNEQFF.

The genes are TRBV19 and TRBJ2-5; TRBD2 might be the D (6 bases). CDR3 size: 14 residues. Germline values: CDR1 LNHDA, CDR2 SQIVND (reference sequence). V was trimmed by 3 bases and J by 2 bases, leaving 10 bases between them. The CDR3 loop is CASSMCGGQETQYF. The CDR3 DNA is TGTGCCAGTAGTATGTGTGGGGGGCAAGAGACCCAGTACTTC.

The chain joins TRBV28 to TRBJ2-7; 9 nucleotides match TRBD2. Germline CDR1 reads MDHEN; CDR2 reads SYDVKM. This CDR3 comprises 14 residues. J was trimmed by 2 bases and V by 3 bases; bases with no gene match: 2. Here the CDR3 DNA reads TGTGCCAGCAGTTTGGCGGGGGGGACCTACGAGCAGTACTTC. Translated, it gives CASSLAGGTYEQYF.

The rearrangement links TRBV2 to TRBJ2-1; no clear D gene. The germline V gene has CDR1 SNHLY and CDR2 FYNNEI. V lost 7 bases, J lost 8 bases, and 15 bases lay in between. This CDR3 contains 13 residues. The CDR3 nucleotides are TGTGCCAGCATGCCTAGTGTTGGCGATGAGCAGTTCTTC. Encoded protein: CASMPSVGDEQFF.

The sample holds one count of this clone. The chain links TRBV5-1 to TRBJ1-4, with 8 bases lining up with TRBD1. With V trimmed by 5 bases and J by 11 bases, 11 bases remained unmatched. The CDR3 loop spans 14 amino acids. The germline V gene has CDR1 SGHRS and CDR2 YFSETQ. The CDR3 reads CASRPGQGGGKLFF. The CDR3 DNA is TGCGCCAGCAGGCCTGGACAGGGTGGTGGGAAACTGTTTTTT.

Only a few counts were recorded for this clone. The genes are TRBV2 and TRBJ1-1, with 7 bases matching TRBD1. V shed 1 base, J shed 6 bases, and the junction held 8 bases outside the gene matches. The CDR3 totals 15 residues. CDR1 and CDR2 (germline): SNHLY, FYNNEI. In DNA, the CDR3 is TGTGCCAGCAGTGAAGGTGTAGGGGGCTGGTCTGAAGCTTTCTTT. Its protein is CASSEGVGGWSEAFF.

V gene TRBV7-3 combines with J gene TRBJ2-1; D gene unclear. The CDR3 spans 15 residues. Germline-derived CDR1 and CDR2 are SGHTA and FQGTGA. Deletions cut 5 bases from V and 7 bases from J, with 18 bases between. CDR3 in amino acids: CASSTRSASWNEQFF. In DNA, the CDR3 is TGTGCCAGCAGCACCCGCAGCGCTAGTTGGAATGAGCAGTTCTTC. The whole variable domain, filled in from reference TRBV7-3 and TRBJ2-1, reads GAGVSQTPSNKVTEKGKYVELRCDPISGHTALYWYRQSLGQGPEFLIYFQGTGAADDSGLPNDRFFAVRPEGSVSTLKIQRTERGDSAVYLCASSTRSASWNEQFFGPGTRLTVL.

The chain carries TRBV28 and TRBJ2-1; 7 nucleotides match TRBD2. V lost 8 bases and J lost 8; bases outside the gene matches: 15. Germline values: CDR1 MDHEN, CDR2 SYDVKM. The CDR3 loop spans 15 amino acids. Written as DNA, the CDR3 is TGTGCCAGCTGTCTGTGGGGTACTAGCGTCCATGAGCAGTTCTTC. This sequence encodes CASCLWGTSVHEQFF.

This chain connects TRBV29-1 to TRBJ2-3; no clear D gene. With 4 bases removed from V and 5 bases from J, the gap between germline ends came to 16 bases. The CDR3 covers 14 residues. Germline-derived CDR1 and CDR2 are SQVTM and ANQGSEA. CDR3 sequence: CSVAPSAPRDTQYF. The DNA for the CDR3 is TGCAGCGTTGCCCCATCGGCTCCTAGAGATACGCAGTATTTT.

The rearrangement uses TRBV18 and TRBJ2-7, with D perhaps matching TRBD2 (6 bases). Germline V gene data show CDR1 as KGHSH and CDR2 as LQKENI. This CDR3 spans 16 amino acids. The germline V and J ends were trimmed by 4 bases and 1 base, with 17 bases remaining between them. DNA for the CDR3: TGTGCCAGCTCACGAGTTAGCGGAACTAAATCCTACGAGCAGTACTTC. This sequence encodes CASSRVSGTKSYEQYF. Full variable domain (outside the CDR3, taken from reference TRBV18 and TRBJ2-7): NAGVMQNPRHLVRRRGQEARLRCSPMKGHSHVYWYRQLPEEGLKFMVYLQKENIIDESGMPKERFSAEFPKEGPSILRIQQVVRGDSAAYFCASSRVSGTKSYEQYFGPGTRLTVT.